This TCR beta chain appears in the sequencing data of a study of Ad26.COV2.S vaccination and SARS-CoV-2 variants. Study at large: Ad26.COV2.S was injected intramuscularly once or twice, 56 days apart.

Treatment indicated: some 19 received Ad26.COV2.S at low or high dose, single or two shots; a few received placebo; per-sample allocation not given. Sampling was done on day 63 after the first vaccine or placebo injection. TCRdb's copy holds only in-frame clones and misses some; the assay was immunoSEQ multiplex PCR. The data show 350,000 to 400,000 clones, less than 90% seen once. This CDR3 region has 15 residues. V was pared by 1 base and J by 4 bases, with 13 bases between. CDR1 and CDR2 (germline): LGHDT, YNNKEL (reference sequence). The sample here was peripheral blood, taken in a trial of Ad26.COV2.S vaccine versus placebo. The chain recombines TRBV3-1 (or the pseudogene TRBV3-2) with TRBJ1-2; D gene unclear. The TCR comes from a person between 18 and 60 years old who received the Ad26.COV2.S COVID-19 vaccine or a placebo. CDR3 amino acids: CASSQVTTAAYGYTF. The CDR3 DNA reads as TGTGCCAGCAGCCAAGTAACCACAGCCGCCTATGGCTACACCTTC.